This TCR beta chain was captured in a study of shared clonotypes between healthy human individuals. Study as a whole: The donor pool was made up of two women and a few men aged 18 to 49. Per-donor plates numbered three CD4 naive, three CD4 memory, two CD8 naive and one CD8 memory. Findings of the study overall: Only blood samples were collected, and tissue repertoires likely differ.

CDR3 length: 15 amino acids. V lost 1 base and J 4 bases, leaving 14 bases between the germline ends. CDR1 and CDR2 (germline): SGHAT, FQNNGV. Donors had no recently reported acute infections or vaccinations and were HIV-negative. TCRdb's copy holds only in-frame clones and misses some; the assay was immunoSEQ multiplex PCR. The table records 950,000 to 1,200,000 clones, 70% to 80% of them present only once. Comments on this clone: Its target is unknown.

The source is a man aged 18 to 29 in good health. Some clones in this sample may be carry-over from other donors' samples. The sample taken for sequencing was memory CD4+ T cells from PBMCs. The subset here: CD45RA-negative fraction. J is TRBJ2-7 and V is TRBV11-2, with a weak D call TRBD1 (5 bases). This chain's CDR3 is CASSLAQGLQYEQYF. CDR3 sequence (DNA): TGTGCCAGCAGCTTAGCCCAGGGCCTACAATACGAGCAGTACTTC. Together with reference TRBV11-2 and TRBJ2-7, the CDR3 gives the full variable domain: EAGVAQSPRYKIIEKRQSVAFWCNPISGHATLYWYQQILGQGPKLLIQFQNNGVVDDSQLPKDRFSAERLKGVDSTLKIQPAKLEDSAVYLCASSLAQGLQYEQYFGPGTRLTVT.